Given below is one T cell receptor beta chain in context. Clones were read by immunoSEQ multiplex PCR, and TCRdb kept only the in-frame ones, dropping some. This table holds 180,000 or so clones, 80% found once. The sample originates from a study of blood T cell repertoires in COVID-19. CDR3 size: 11 residues. Trimming removed 7 bases from V and 3 bases from J, with 10 bases in between. The germline V gene has CDR1 SQVTM and CDR2 ANQGSEA. Within 2 weeks of study entry, exposed participants had contacted a PCR-confirmed or clinician-diagnosed COVID-19 case. This sequence joins TRBV29-1 and TRBJ2-7; the D is unclear. This receptor was obtained from a man between 60 and 75 years old who had been exposed to COVID-19. Sequenced sample: PBMCs or T cells enriched from blood (not recorded which). The CDR3 spells CSAGTNYEQYF. In nucleotides, the CDR3 is TGCAGCGCCGGAACTAACTACGAGCAGTACTTC.